This passage covers 18 T cell receptor beta chains from one sample sequenced in a study of somatic mutations in cytotoxic T cells in rheumatoid arthritis. Some clones are missing from TCRdb's copy, which holds only in-frame ones; the method was immunoSEQ multiplex PCR. Counted here are about 18,000 clones, about 80% occurring once; the ten biggest clones make up roughly 30%. Sequenced sample: CD8+ T cells sorted from blood. These receptors were taken from an adult with rheumatoid arthritis.

CDR3 bases: TGTGCCATTTCGCTTCAGGGAAGCGGGACAGAGAACTATGGCTACACCTTC. As protein: CAISLQGSGTENYGYTF. This chain links TRBV10-3 with TRBJ1-2, with 7 bases matching TRBD1. Losses at the gene ends were 9 bases for V and 2 bases for J; bases not matched to a gene: 18. The CDR3 is 17 amino acids. Germline CDR1 reads ENHRY; CDR2 reads SYGVKD.

V gene TRBV4-1 combines with J gene TRBJ2-7; no definite D call. The germline V and J ends were trimmed by 3 bases and 1 base, with 10 bases remaining between them. The germline CDR1 and CDR2 sequences are MGHRA and YSYEKL. This CDR3 has 14 amino acids. The CDR3: CASSQGPRSYEQYF. CDR3 nucleotide sequence: TGCGCCAGCAGCCAGGGCCCCCGTTCCTACGAGCAGTACTTC.

The chain carries TRBV27 and TRBJ1-2; D perhaps matches TRBD1 (5 bases). Germline CDR1 is MNHEY and CDR2 is SMNVEV (reference sequence). Trimming removed 5 bases from V and 2 bases from J, with 18 bases in between. The CDR3 covers 16 residues. CDR3 nucleotides: TGTGCCAGCAGTCCCCTGGGGCCTTTTTCCAACTATGGCTACACCTTC. This sequence encodes CASSPLGPFSNYGYTF.

J is TRBJ1-4 and V is TRBV7-9; TRBD1 is a possible D gene (5 bases). Trimming shortened V by 5 bases and J by 5 bases, and 15 bases separated the two germline ends. From germline, CDR1 is SEHNR and CDR2 FQNEAQ (reference sequence). This CDR3 region has 15 residues. CDR3 in amino acids: CASSAQVYGNEKLFF. The CDR3 nucleotides read TGTGCCAGCAGCGCACAGGTTTACGGGAATGAAAAACTGTTTTTT.

This clone was seen just once. The genes are TRBV6-5 and TRBJ2-2; D is unresolved. Germline loops: CDR1 MNHEY, CDR2 SVGAGI. Trimming removed 0 bases from V and 7 bases from J, with 6 bases in between. CDR3 length: 13 amino acids. CDR3 in amino acids: CASSYSIVGELFF. The CDR3 region has the DNA TGTGCCAGCAGTTACTCGATTGTCGGGGAGCTGTTTTTT.

J is TRBJ1-1 and V is TRBV14; D ambiguous. This CDR3 spans 13 amino acids. V lost 0 bases and J lost 8, with 10 bases in between. Germline assignment: CDR1 SGHDN and CDR2 FVKESK. CDR3 protein: CASSQEFASEAFF. The CDR3 coding sequence is TGTGCCAGCAGCCAAGAATTCGCCTCCGAAGCTTTCTTT.

The chain carries TRBV30 and TRBJ1-2; D uncertain. CDR1 and CDR2 from the germline V gene are GTSNPN and SVGIG (reference sequence). CDR3 length: 14 residues. With 3 bases removed from V and 4 bases from J, the gap between germline ends came to 15 bases. This CDR3 reads CAWRDPTGSYGYTF. The CDR3 coding sequence is TGTGCCTGGAGAGACCCGACGGGATCCTATGGCTACACCTTC.

J is TRBJ2-5 and V is TRBV5-6; no clear D. The V gene lost 0 bases and the J gene lost 5 bases, with 5 bases spanning the gap. From germline, CDR1 is SGHDT and CDR2 YYEEEE. The CDR3 loop spans 12 amino acids. This CDR3 is CASSLGSETQYF. Written as DNA, the CDR3 is TGTGCCAGCAGCTTGGGGTCCGAGACCCAGTACTTC.

The V call is TRBV6-1, the J call TRBJ1-2; a weak D match, TRBD1 (5 bases). This CDR3 is built from 14 residues. The V gene lost 2 bases and the J gene lost 4 bases, with 11 bases spanning the gap. CDR1 is MNHNS and CDR2 is SASEGT in the germline V gene. CDR3 residues: CASSEFTGSYGYTF. The CDR3 DNA follows: TGTGCCAGCAGTGAATTCACAGGCTCCTATGGCTACACCTTC.

This chain joins TRBV5-4 and TRBJ2-1; the D gene is possibly TRBD2 (5 bases). Trimming pared 4 bases from V and 6 bases from J, leaving 5 bases between. The germline gives CDR1 SGHNT, CDR2 YYREEE (reference sequence). This CDR3 has 11 amino acids. The CDR3 DNA reads TGTGCCAGCAGCCGGGGCAATGAGCAGTTCTTC. This translates into CASSRGNEQFF.

The genes are TRBV9 and TRBJ2-7; D unresolved. Germline V CDR1 and CDR2: SGDLS, YYNGEE. Between the trimmed V and J ends, which lost 3 bases and 0 bases, there was a span of 7 bases. The CDR3 sequence is 13 residues long. The CDR3 coding sequence is TGTGCCAGCAGCGCAGACTTCTCCTACGAGCAGTACTTC. This gives the protein CASSADFSYEQYF.

This rearrangement joins TRBV9 to TRBJ2-5, with TRBD1 as a possible D gene (5 bases). Per the germline V gene, CDR1 is SGDLS and CDR2 is YYNGEE. Trimming pared 3 bases from V and 1 base from J, leaving 10 bases between. CDR3 length equals 14 residues. CDR3 in DNA: TGTGCCAGCAGCGCGACAGTTACCCAAGAGACCCAGTACTTC. It encodes CASSATVTQETQYF.

V gene TRBV27 combines with J gene TRBJ2-1, with TRBD2 matching over 7 bases. With V trimmed by 3 bases and J by 3 bases, 5 bases remained unmatched. The germline V gene has CDR1 MNHEY and CDR2 SMNVEV (reference sequence). This CDR3 has 15 residues. The CDR3: CASSLVRENYNEQFF. CDR3 nucleotides: TGTGCCAGCAGTTTGGTGCGGGAGAACTACAATGAGCAGTTCTTC.

This sequence joins TRBV21-1 and TRBJ2-5; the D call in the table, TRBD2, was not verified against the DNA. TRBV21-1 is described as a pseudogene. This CDR3 has 16 residues. CDR3 DNA sequence: TGTGCCAGCAGCAAAGGTGAGGGCCCGAGGGAAGAGACCCAGTACTTC. The encoded protein is CASSKGEGPREETQYF.

This chain links TRBV27 with TRBJ2-6; D remains ambiguous. Trimming took off 4 bases at V and 0 bases at J, with 4 bases between the two ends. CDR1 is MNHEY and CDR2 is SMNVEV in the germline V gene (reference sequence). This CDR3 has 14 residues. The CDR3 DNA sequence: TGTGCCAGCAGTTCTAACTCTGGGGCCAACGTCCTGACTTTC. It codes for CASSSNSGANVLTF.

The gene calls are TRBV5-1 and TRBJ2-7; the D is unclear. Germline CDR1 is SGHRS and CDR2 is YFSETQ. CDR3 length: 13 residues. V lost 2 bases, J lost 4 bases, and 10 bases lay in between. The CDR3 DNA reads as TGCGCCAGCAGCTTTGGGCTAGTGTACGAGCAGTACTTC. Its protein product is CASSFGLVYEQYF.

The gene calls are TRBV6-1 and TRBJ2-2; D is uncertain. The CDR3 contains 13 residues. Germline lookup yields CDR1 MNHNS and CDR2 SASEGT. V lost 10 bases and J 1 base, leaving 10 bases between the germline ends. CDR3 sequence reads: CATPTGNTGELFF. CDR3 coding DNA: TGTGCCACTCCAACTGGGAACACCGGGGAGCTGTTTTTT.

The rearrangement links TRBV7-9 to TRBJ2-3; D might be TRBD1 (5 bases). This CDR3 region has 15 residues. V was cut by 1 base and J by 0 bases, with 8 bases left in between. Germline CDR1 is SEHNR and CDR2 is FQNEAQ (reference sequence). Here the CDR3 reads CASSLERGSTDTQYF. CDR3 sequence (DNA): TGTGCCAGCAGCTTAGAAAGGGGAAGCACAGATACGCAGTATTTT. Variable domain in full (rest from reference TRBV7-9 and TRBJ2-3): DTGVSQNPRHKITKRGQNVTFRCDPISEHNRLYWYRQTLGQGPEFLTYFQNEAQLEKSRLLSDRFSAERPKGSFSTLEIQRTEQGDSAMYLCASSLERGSTDTQYFGPGTRLTVL.